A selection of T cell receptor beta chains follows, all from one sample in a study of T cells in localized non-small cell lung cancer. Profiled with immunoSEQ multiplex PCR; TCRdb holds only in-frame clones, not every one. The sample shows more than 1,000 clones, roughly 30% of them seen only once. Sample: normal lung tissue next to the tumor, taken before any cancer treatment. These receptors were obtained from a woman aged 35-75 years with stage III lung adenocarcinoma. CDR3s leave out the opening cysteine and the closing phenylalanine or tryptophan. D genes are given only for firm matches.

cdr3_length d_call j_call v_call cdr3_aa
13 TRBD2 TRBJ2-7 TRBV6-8 ASSSPRGRTYEQY
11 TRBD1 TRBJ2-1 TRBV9 ASSGDRGNEQF
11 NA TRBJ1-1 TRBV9 ASSVKGVTEAF
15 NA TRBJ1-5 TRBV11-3 ASSFLFWGQHNQPQH
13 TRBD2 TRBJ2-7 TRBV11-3 ASSFTSGTIYEQY
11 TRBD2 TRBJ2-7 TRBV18 ASSPRRGDEQY
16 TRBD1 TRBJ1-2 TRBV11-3 ASSPRPGQKDFWAGYT
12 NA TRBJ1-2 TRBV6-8 ASSAPEGRGGYT
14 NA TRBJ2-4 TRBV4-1 ASSQDTAQGGNIQY
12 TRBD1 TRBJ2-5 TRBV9 ASSKRQGRETQY
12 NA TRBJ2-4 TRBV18 ASSPPYGGNIQY
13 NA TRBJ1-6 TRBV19 ASSTSGTPGSPLH
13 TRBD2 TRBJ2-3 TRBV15 ATSRDSGEVDTQY
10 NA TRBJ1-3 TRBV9 ASSVERGTIY
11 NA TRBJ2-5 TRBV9 ASSVGVGETQY
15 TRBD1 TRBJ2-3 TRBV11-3 ASSSPGQGVFHDTQY
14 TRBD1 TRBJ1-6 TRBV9 ASTRGVGTGISPLH
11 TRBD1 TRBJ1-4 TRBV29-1 SVKTGSNEKLF
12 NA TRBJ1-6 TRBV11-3 ASRGRENNSPLH
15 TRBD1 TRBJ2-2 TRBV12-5 ASGPNQGANPTGELF
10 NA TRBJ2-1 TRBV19 ATRGYYNEQF
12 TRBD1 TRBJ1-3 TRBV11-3 ASSGTGPGNTIY
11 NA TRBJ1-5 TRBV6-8 ASSYDGYQPQH
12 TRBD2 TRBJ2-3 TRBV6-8 ASSQTSGTDTQY
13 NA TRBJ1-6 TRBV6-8 ASSLDRGGNSPLH
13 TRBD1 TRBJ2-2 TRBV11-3 ASTPTGTNTGELF
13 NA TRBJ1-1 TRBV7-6 ASTTRGVPNTEAF
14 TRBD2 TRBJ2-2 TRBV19 ASSMGSGANTGELF
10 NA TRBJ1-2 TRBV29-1 SVGGTHYGYT